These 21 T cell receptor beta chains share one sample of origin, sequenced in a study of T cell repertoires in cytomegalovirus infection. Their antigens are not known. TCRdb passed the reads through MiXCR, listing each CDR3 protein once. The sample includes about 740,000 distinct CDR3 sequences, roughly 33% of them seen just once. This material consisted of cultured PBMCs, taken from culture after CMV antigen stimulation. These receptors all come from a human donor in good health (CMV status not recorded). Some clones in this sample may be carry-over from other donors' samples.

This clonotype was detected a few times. The DNA for the CDR3 is TGTGCCAGCAGCTCCCAACAGGGGTCCATTCAGTACTTC. It yields the protein CASSSQQGSIQYF. The J gene is TRBJ2-4, the V gene TRBV7-2; 7 bases are shared with TRBD1. After removal of 4 bases from V and 9 bases from J, the junction contained 6 bases not matched to a gene. Germline V lookup: CDR1 SGHTA, CDR2 FQGNSA. The CDR3 runs to 13 residues.

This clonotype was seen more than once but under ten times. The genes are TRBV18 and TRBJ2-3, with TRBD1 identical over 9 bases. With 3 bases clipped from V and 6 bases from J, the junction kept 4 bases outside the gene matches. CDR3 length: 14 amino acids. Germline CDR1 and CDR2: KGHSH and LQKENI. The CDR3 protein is CASSPTGGLDTQYF. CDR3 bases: TGTGCCAGCTCACCCACAGGGGGCCTGGATACGCAGTATTTT.

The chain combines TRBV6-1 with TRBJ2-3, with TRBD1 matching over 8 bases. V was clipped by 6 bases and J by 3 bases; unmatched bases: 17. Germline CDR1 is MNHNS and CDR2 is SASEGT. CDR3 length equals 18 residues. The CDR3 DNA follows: TGTGCCAGCAGCGACGACGAAACTGGACAGGGAGCGACAGATACGCAGTATTTT. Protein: CASSDDETGQGATDTQYF.

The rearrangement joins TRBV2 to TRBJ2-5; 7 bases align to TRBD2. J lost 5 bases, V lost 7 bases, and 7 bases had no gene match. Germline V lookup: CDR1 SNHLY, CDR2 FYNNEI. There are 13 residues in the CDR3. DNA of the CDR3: TGTGCCAGCATGAAGCGGGGATGGGAGACCCAGTACTTC. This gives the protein CASMKRGWETQYF. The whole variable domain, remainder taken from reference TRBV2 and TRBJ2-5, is EPEVTQTPSHQVTQMGQEVILRCVPISNHLYFYWYRQILGQKVEFLVSFYNNEISEKSEIFDDQFSVERPDGSNFTLKIRSTKLEDSAMYFCASMKRGWETQYFGPGTRLLVL.

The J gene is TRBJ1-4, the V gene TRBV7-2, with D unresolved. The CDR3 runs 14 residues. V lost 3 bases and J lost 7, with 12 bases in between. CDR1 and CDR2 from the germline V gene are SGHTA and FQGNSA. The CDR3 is CASSFEHVREKLFF. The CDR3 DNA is TGTGCCAGCAGCTTCGAACACGTTCGTGAAAAACTGTTTTTT. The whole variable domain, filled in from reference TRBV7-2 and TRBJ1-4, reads GAGVSQSPSNKVTEKGKDVELRCDPISGHTALYWYRQSLGQGLEFLIYFQGNSAPDKSGLPSDRFSAERTGGSVSTLTIQRTQQEDSAVYLCASSFEHVREKLFFGSGTQLSVL.

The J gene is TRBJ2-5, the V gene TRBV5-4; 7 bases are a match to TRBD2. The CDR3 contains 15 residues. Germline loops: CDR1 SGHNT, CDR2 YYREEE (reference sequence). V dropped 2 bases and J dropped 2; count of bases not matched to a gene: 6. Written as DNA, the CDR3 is TGTGCCAGCAGCTTCTTTCAGGGAGGGCAAGAGACCCAGTACTTC. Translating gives CASSFFQGGQETQYF.

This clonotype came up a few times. CDR3 protein: CASSPTPFASGANVLTF. In nucleotides, the CDR3 is TGTGCCAGCAGCCCGACTCCGTTCGCCTCTGGGGCCAACGTCCTGACTTTC. The genes are TRBV7-2 and TRBJ2-6, with unresolved D. V lost 5 bases and J lost 0, with 14 bases in between. This CDR3 has 17 residues. Germline CDR1 and CDR2: SGHTA and FQGNSA. Full variable domain (remainder filled in from reference TRBV7-2 and TRBJ2-6): GAGVSQSPSNKVTEKGKDVELRCDPISGHTALYWYRQSLGQGLEFLIYFQGNSAPDKSGLPSDRFSAERTGGSVSTLTIQRTQQEDSAVYLCASSPTPFASGANVLTFGAGSRLTVL.

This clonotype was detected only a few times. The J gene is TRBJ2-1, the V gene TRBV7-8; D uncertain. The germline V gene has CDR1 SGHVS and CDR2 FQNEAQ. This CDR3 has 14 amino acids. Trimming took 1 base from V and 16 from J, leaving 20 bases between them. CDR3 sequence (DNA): TGTGCCAGCAGCTTAGTCCTCCTGACCTCGACTCGTTTCTTC. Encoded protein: CASSLVLLTSTRFF.

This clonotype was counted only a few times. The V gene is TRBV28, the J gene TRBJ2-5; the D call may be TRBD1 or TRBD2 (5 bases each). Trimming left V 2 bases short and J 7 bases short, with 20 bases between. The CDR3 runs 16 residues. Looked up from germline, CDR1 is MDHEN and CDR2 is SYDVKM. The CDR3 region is CASSLGVRVNGGTQYF. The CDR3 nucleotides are TGTGCCAGCAGTTTAGGGGTCAGGGTAAATGGGGGGACCCAGTACTTC. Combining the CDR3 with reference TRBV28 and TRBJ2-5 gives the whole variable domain DVKVTQSSRYLVKRTGEKVFLECVQDMDHENMFWYRQDPGLGLRLIYFSYDVKMKEKGDIPEGYSVSREKKERFSLILESASTNQTSMYLCASSLGVRVNGGTQYFGPGTRLLVL.

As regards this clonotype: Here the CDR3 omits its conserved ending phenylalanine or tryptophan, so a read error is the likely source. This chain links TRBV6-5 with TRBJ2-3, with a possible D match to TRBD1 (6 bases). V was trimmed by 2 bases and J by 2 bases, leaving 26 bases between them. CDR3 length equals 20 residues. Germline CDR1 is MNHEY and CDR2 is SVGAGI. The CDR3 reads CASSYMTPLRRGPITDTQYY. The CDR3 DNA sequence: TGTGCCAGCAGTTACATGACGCCCCTCCGCAGGGGTCCGATCACAGATACGCAGTATTAT.

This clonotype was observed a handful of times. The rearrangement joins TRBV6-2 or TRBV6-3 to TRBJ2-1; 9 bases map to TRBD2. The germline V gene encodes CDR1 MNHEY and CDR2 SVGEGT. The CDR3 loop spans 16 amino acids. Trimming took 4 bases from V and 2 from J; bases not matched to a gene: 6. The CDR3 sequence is CASSSLSGRPYNEQFF. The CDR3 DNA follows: TGTGCCAGCAGTTCCCTTAGCGGGAGACCCTACAATGAGCAGTTCTTC.

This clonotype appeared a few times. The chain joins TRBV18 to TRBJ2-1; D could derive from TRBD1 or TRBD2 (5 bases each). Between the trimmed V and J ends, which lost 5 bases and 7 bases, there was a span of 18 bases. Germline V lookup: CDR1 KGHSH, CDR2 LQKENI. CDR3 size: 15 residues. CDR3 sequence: CASSKPGRNTNEQFF. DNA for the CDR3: TGTGCCAGCTCAAAACCGGGACGGAACACTAATGAGCAGTTCTTC.

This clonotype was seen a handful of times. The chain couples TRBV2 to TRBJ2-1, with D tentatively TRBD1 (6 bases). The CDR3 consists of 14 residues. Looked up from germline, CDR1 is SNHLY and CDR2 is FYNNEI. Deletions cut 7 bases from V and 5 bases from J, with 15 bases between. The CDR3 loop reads CASISGTSNNEQFF. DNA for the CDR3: TGTGCCAGCATCTCGGGGACATCAAACAATGAGCAGTTCTTC. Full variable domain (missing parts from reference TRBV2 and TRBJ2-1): EPEVTQTPSHQVTQMGQEVILRCVPISNHLYFYWYRQILGQKVEFLVSFYNNEISEKSEIFDDQFSVERPDGSNFTLKIRSTKLEDSAMYFCASISGTSNNEQFFGPGTRLTVL.

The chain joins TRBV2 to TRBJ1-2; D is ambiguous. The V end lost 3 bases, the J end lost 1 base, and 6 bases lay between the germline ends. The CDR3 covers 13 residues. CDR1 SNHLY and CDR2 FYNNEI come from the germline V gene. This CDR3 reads CASSERLNYGYTF. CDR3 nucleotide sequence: TGTGCCAGCAGTGAGAGGCTTAACTATGGCTACACCTTC.

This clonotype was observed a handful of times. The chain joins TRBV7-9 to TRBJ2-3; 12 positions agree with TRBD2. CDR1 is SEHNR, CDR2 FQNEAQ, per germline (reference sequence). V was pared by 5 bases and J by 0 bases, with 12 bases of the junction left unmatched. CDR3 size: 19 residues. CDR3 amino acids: CASSPRLAGALYSTDTQYF. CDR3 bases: TGTGCCAGCAGCCCTAGACTAGCGGGAGCCCTCTACAGCACAGATACGCAGTATTTT.

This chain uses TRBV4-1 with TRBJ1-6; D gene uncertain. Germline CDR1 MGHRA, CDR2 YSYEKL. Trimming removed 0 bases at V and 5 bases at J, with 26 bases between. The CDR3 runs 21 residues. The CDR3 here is CASSQDLALGDSSPHNSPLHF. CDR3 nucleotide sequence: TGCGCCAGCAGCCAAGATTTGGCCCTCGGAGACTCATCGCCCCATAATTCACCCCTCCACTTT.

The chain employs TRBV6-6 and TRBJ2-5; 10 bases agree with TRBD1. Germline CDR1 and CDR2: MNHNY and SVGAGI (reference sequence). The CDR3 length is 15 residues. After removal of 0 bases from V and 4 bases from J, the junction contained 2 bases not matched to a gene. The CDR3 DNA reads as TGTGCCAGCAGTTACTCTGGGGACAGGGGAGAGACCCAGTACTTC. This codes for CASSYSGDRGETQYF.

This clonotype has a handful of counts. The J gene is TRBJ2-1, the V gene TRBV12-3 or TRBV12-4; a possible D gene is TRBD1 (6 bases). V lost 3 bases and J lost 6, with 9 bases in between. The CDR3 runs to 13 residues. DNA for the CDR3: TGTGCCAGCAGTTTCACAGGGTTCAATGAGCAGTTCTTC. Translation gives CASSFTGFNEQFF.

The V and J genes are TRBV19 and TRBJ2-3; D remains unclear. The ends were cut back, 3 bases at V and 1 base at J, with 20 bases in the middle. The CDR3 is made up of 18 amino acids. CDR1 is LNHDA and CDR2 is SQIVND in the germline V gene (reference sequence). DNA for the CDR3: TGTGCCAGTAGTATGGGCTTCCGGATCTCCCGGGGCACAGATACGCAGTATTTT. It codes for CASSMGFRISRGTDTQYF.

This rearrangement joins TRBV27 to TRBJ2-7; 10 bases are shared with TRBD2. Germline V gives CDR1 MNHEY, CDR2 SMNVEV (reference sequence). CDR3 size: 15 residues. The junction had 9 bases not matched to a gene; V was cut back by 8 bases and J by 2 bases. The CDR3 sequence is CASGLAGARAYEQYF. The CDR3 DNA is TGTGCCAGCGGTCTAGCGGGAGCCAGAGCCTACGAGCAGTACTTC.

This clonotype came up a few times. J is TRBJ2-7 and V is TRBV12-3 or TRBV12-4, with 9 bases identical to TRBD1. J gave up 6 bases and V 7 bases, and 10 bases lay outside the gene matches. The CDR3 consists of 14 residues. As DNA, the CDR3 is TGTGCCAGCACCTCCGGGACAGGGCTAGGCGAGCAGTACTTC. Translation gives CASTSGTGLGEQYF.